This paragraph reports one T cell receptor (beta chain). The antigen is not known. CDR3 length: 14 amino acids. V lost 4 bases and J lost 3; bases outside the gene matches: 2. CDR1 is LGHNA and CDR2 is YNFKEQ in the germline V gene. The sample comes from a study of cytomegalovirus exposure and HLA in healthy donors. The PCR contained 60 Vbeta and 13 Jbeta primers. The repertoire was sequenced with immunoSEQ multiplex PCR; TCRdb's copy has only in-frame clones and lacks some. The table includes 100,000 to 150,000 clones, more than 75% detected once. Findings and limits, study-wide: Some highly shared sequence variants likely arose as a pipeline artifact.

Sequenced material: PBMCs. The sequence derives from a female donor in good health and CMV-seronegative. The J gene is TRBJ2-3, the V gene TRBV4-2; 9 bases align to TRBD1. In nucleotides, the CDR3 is TGTGCCAGCAGCCCAGGGACAGGGACAGATACGCAGTATTTT. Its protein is CASSPGTGTDTQYF.